This T cell receptor beta chain appears in the sequencing data of a study of blood T cell repertoires in COVID-19. The overall study: From the United States, Italy and Spain came samples of acute and convalescent COVID-19. PBMCs, B-cell-depleted T cells, or T cells were the source of the cDNA or gDNA that made up the material.

Germline V gene lookup returns CDR1 LGHDT and CDR2 YNNKEL (reference sequence). CDR3 length: 17 residues. V gave up 1 base and J gave up 2 bases; unmatched junction bases: 6. Authors' methods: Quantification of nucleated cells was approximated via reference gene primer amplification. The repertoire was sequenced with immunoSEQ multiplex PCR; TCRdb's copy has only in-frame clones and lacks some. V, J and clone size reflect that table, while D and trimming were determined from the DNA. The sample records tens of thousands of clones, around 89% being singletons. The gene calls are TRBV3-1 (or the pseudogene TRBV3-2) and TRBJ2-3, with 10 bases fitting TRBD2. The clonotype comes from a man at least 80 years old with acute or convalescent COVID-19. The sequencing sample was made of peripheral blood. The CDR3: CASSQVASGGYTDTQYF. CDR3 sequence (DNA): TGTGCCAGCAGCCAAGTCGCTAGCGGGGGCTACACAGATACGCAGTATTTT.